This T cell receptor (beta chain) was recorded in a study of T cell repertoires in cytomegalovirus infection. Germline V gene lookup returns CDR1 SQVTM and CDR2 ANQGSEA. V was pared by 6 bases and J by 4 bases, with 8 bases between. This CDR3 comprises 11 residues. TCRdb re-called the reads through MiXCR, storing one row per CDR3 protein. Of fewer than 250,000 distinct CDR3 sequences listed, about 12% are singletons. This receptor was taken from a human donor in good health (CMV status not recorded). Some clones in this sample may be carry-over from other donors' samples. The chain has TRBV29-1 and TRBJ2-3; no definite D call. The sample taken for sequencing was PBMCs. CDR3 DNA sequence: TGCAGCGTCCAGAGTTCAGATACGCAGTATTTT. Its protein is CSVQSSDTQYF.